The 2 T cell receptor beta chains in this list originate from one sample, sequenced in a study of identical twins. TCRdb reanalysed the 5' RACE reads using MiXCR and keeps one entry per CDR3 protein. The sample lists fewer than 250,000 distinct CDR3 sequences; approximately 15% were seen once. Separately, the same data were catalogued under a study of T cells expressing NK-cell markers.

What was sequenced was CD8+ T cells sorted from blood. These receptors were taken from a woman younger than 30 in good health.

This clonotype has only a few counts. This sequence joins TRBV7-9 and TRBJ1-4; 9 bases are a match to TRBD1. In germline, CDR1 is SEHNR, CDR2 FQNEAQ (reference sequence). There are 16 residues in the CDR3. The trim removed 2 bases at V and 3 bases at J, leaving 4 bases unmatched. CDR3 loop: CASSLSTGGSNEKLFF. DNA of the CDR3: TGTGCCAGCAGCTTATCGACAGGGGGTTCTAATGAAAAACTGTTTTTT.

The CDR3 here is CASSHDRAGNTEAFF. In DNA form, the CDR3 reads TGTGCCAGCAGTCACGACAGGGCAGGTAACACTGAAGCTTTCTTT. This rearrangement joins TRBV6-2 or TRBV6-3 to TRBJ1-1; TRBD1 agrees at 7 bases. Looked up from germline, CDR1 is MNHEY and CDR2 is SVGEGT. The CDR3 is 15 residues long. The ends lost 5 bases at V and 2 bases at J; junction bases unmatched: 8.